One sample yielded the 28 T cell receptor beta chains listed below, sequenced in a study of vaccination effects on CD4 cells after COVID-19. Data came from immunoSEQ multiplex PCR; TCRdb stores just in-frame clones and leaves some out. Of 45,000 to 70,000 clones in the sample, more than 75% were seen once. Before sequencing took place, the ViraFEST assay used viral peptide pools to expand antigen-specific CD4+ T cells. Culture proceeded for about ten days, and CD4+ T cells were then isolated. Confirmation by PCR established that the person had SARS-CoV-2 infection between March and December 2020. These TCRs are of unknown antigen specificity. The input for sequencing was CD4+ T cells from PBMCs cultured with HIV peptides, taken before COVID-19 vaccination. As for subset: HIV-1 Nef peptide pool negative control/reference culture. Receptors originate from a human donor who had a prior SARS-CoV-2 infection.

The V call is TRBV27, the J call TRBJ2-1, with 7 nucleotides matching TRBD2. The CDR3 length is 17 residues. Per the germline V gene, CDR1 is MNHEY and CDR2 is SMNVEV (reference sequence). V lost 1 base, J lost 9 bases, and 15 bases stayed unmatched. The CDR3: CASSLWPASGQTSEQFF. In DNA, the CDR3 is TGTGCCAGCAGTTTATGGCCTGCTAGCGGCCAAACAAGTGAGCAGTTCTTC.

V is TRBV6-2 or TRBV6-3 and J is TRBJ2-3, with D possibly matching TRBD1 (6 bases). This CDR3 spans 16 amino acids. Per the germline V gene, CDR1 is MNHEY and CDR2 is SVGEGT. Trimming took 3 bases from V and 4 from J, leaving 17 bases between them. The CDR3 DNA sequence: TGTGCCAGCAGTTATGGGCAGGGGATGTACGCAGATACGCAGTATTTT. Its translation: CASSYGQGMYADTQYF.

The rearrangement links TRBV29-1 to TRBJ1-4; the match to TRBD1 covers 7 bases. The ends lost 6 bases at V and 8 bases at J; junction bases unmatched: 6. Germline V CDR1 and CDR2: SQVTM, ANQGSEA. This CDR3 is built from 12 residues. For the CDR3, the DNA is TGCAGCGTGCTAGGGGACAGCGAAAAACTGTTTTTT. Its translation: CSVLGDSEKLFF.

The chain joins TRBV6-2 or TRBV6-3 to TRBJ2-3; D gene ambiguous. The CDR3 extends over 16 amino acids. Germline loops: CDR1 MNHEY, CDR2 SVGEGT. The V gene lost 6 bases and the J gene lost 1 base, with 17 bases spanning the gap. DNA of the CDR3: TGTGCCAGCAGCCCTCCAAGACATTACGGCACAGATACGCAGTATTTT. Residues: CASSPPRHYGTDTQYF.

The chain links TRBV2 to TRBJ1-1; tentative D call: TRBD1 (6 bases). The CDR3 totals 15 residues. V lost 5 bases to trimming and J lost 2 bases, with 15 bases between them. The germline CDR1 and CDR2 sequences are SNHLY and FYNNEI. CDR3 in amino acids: CASSLDSRVNTEAFF. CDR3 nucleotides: TGTGCCAGCAGTTTGGACAGCCGGGTAAACACTGAAGCTTTCTTT.

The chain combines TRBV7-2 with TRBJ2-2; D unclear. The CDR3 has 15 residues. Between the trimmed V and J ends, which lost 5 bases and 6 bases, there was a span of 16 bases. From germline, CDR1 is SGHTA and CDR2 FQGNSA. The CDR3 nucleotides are TGTGCCAGCAGCCCCCGCTTTGGGCTTGCCGGGGAGCTGTTTTTT. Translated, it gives CASSPRFGLAGELFF.

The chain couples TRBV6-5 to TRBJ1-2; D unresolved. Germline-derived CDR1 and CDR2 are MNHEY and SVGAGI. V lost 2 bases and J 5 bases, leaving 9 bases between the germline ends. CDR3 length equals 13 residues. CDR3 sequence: CASSYDGLYGYTF. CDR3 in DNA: TGTGCCAGCAGTTACGACGGCCTATATGGCTACACCTTC.

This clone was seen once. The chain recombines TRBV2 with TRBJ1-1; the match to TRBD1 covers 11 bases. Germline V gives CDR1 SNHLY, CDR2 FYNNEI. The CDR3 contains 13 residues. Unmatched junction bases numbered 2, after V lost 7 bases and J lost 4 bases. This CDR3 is CASTGQGATEAFF. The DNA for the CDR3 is TGTGCCAGCACAGGACAGGGGGCCACTGAAGCTTTCTTT.

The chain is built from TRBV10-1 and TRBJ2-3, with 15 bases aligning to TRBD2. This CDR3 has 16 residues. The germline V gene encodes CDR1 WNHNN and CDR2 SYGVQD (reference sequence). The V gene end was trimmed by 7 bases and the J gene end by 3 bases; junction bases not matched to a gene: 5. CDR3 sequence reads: CASTGLAGGPTDTQYF. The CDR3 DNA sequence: TGCGCCAGCACTGGACTAGCGGGGGGGCCAACAGATACGCAGTATTTT.

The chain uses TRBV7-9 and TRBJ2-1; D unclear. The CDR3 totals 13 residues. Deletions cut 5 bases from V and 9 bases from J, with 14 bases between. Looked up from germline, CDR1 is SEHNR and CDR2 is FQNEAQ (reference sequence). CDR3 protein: CASSLLAVSEQFF. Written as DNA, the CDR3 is TGTGCCAGCAGCCTACTCGCCGTCTCTGAGCAGTTCTTC.

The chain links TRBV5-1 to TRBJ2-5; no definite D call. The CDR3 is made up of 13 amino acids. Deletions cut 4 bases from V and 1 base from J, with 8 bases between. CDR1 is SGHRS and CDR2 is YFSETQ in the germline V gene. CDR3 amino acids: CASSPGRQETQYF. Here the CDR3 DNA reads TGCGCCAGCAGCCCGGGCCGCCAAGAGACCCAGTACTTC.

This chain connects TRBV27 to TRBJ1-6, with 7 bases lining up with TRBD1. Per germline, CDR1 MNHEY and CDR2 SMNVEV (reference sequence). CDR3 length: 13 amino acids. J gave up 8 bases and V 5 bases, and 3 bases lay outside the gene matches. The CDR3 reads CASSNTGDSPLHF. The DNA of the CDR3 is TGTGCCAGCAGTAACACAGGGGATTCACCCCTCCACTTT.

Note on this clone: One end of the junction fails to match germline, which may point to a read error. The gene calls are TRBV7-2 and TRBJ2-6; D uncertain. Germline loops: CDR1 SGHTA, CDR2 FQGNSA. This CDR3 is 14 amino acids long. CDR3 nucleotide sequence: TGTGCCAGCAGCTTAGCCTCGAACAGCCGATTAACGTCTTTC. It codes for CASSLASNSRLTSF.

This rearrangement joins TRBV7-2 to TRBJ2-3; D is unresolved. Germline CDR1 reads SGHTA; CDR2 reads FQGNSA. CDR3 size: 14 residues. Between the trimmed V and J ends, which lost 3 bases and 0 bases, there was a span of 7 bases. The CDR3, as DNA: TGTGCCAGCAGCTTGGTTGGTAGCACAGATACGCAGTATTTT. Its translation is CASSLVGSTDTQYF.

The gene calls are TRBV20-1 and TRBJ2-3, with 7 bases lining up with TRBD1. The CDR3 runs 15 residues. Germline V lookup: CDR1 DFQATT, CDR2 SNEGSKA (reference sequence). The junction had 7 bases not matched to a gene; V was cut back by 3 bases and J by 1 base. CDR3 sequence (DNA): TGCAGTGCTAGTTATGAGGGGGCGGGCACAGATACGCAGTATTTT. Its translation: CSASYEGAGTDTQYF.

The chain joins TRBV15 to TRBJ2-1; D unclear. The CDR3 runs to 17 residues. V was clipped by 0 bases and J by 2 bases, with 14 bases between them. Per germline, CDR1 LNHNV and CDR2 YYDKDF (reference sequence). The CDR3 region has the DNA TGTGCCACCAGCAGAGATTCCAGGCCAAGACCCTACAATGAGCAGTTCTTC. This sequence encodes CATSRDSRPRPYNEQFF.

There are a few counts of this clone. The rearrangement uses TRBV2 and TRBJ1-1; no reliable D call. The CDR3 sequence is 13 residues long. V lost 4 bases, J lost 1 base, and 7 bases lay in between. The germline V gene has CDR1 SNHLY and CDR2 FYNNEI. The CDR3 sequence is CASSGDGNTEAFF. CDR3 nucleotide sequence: TGTGCCAGCAGTGGTGATGGGAACACTGAAGCTTTCTTT.

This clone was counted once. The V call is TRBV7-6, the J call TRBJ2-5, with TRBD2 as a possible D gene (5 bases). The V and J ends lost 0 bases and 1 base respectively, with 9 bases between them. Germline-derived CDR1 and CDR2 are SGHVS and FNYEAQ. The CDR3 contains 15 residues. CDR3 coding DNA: TGTGCCAGCAGCTTAGCCGTGGCGGGCCAAGAGACCCAGTACTTC. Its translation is CASSLAVAGQETQYF.

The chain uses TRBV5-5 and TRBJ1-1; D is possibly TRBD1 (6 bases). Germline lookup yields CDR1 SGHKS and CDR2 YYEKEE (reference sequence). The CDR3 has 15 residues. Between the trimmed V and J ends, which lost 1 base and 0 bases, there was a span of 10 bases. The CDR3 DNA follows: TGTGCCAGCAGCTTGACAGGGAACATGAACACTGAAGCTTTCTTT. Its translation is CASSLTGNMNTEAFF.

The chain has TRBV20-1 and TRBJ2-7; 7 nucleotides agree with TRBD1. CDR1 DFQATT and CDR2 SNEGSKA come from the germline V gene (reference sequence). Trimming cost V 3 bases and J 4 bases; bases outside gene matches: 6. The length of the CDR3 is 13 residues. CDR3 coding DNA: TGCAGTGCTAGTTCAGGGGGTGTATACGAGCAGTACTTC. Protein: CSASSGGVYEQYF.

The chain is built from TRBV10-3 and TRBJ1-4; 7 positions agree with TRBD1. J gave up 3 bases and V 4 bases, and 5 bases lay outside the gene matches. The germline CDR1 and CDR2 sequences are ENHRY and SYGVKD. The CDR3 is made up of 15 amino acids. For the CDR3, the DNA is TGTGCCATCAGTGCTACAGGGGAGGCTAATGAAAAACTGTTTTTT. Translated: CAISATGEANEKLFF.

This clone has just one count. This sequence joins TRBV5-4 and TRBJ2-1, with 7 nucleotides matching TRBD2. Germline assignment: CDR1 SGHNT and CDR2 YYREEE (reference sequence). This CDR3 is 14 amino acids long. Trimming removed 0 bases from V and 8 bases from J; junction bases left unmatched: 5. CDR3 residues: CASSLVGRQDEQFF. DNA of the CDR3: TGTGCCAGCAGCTTGGTCGGGAGGCAGGATGAGCAGTTCTTC.

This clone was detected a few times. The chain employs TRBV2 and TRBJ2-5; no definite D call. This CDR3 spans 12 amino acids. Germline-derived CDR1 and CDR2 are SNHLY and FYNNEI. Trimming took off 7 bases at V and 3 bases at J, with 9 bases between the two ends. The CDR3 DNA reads TGTGCCAGCACGAGGTCCGAAGAGACCCAGTACTTC. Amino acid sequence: CASTRSEETQYF. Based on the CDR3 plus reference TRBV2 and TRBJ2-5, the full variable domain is EPEVTQTPSHQVTQMGQEVILRCVPISNHLYFYWYRQILGQKVEFLVSFYNNEISEKSEIFDDQFSVERPDGSNFTLKIRSTKLEDSAMYFCASTRSEETQYFGPGTRLLVL.

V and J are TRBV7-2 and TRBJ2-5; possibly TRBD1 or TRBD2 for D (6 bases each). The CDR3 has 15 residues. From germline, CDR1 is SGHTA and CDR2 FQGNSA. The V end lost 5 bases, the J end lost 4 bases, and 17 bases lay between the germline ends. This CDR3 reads CASSQSSGAAETQYF. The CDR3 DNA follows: TGTGCCAGCAGCCAAAGTTCGGGGGCGGCAGAGACCCAGTACTTC.

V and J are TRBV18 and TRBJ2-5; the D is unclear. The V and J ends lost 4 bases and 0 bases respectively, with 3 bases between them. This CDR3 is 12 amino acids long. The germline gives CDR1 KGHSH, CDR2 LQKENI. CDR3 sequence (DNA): TGTGCCAGCTCACAGGACCAAGAGACCCAGTACTTC. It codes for CASSQDQETQYF.

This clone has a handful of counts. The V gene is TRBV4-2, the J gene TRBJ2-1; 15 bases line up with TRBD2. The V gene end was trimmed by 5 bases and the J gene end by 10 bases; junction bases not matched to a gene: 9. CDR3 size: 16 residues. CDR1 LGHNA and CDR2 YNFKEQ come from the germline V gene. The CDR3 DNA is TGTGCCAGCAGCTTTACCACGGGACTAGCGGGAGGAGAGCAGTTCTTC. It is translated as CASSFTTGLAGGEQFF.

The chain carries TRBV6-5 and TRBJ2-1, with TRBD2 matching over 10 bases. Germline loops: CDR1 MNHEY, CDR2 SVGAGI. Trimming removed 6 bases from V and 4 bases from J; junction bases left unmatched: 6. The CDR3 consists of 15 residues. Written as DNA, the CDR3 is TGTGCCAGCAGCCCACCACTAGCGGGGTACAATGAGCAGTTCTTC. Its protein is CASSPPLAGYNEQFF.

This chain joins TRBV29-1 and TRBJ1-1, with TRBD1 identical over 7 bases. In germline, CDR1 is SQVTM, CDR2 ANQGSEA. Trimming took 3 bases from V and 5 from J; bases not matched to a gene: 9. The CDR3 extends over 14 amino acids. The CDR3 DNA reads TGCAGCGTTGACCGGGACAGAGTTGGAACTGAAGCTTTCTTT. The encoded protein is CSVDRDRVGTEAFF.